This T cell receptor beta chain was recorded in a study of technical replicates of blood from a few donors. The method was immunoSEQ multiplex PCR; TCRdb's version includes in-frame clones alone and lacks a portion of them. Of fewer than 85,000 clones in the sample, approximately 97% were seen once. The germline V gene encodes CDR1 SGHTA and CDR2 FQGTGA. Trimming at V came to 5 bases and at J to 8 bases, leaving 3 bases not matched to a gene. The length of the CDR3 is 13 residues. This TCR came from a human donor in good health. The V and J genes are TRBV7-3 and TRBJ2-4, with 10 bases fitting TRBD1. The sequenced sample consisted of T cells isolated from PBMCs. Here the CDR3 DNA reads TGTGCCAGCAGCCCGACAGGGGGCTACATTCAGTACTTC. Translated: CASSPTGGYIQYF.